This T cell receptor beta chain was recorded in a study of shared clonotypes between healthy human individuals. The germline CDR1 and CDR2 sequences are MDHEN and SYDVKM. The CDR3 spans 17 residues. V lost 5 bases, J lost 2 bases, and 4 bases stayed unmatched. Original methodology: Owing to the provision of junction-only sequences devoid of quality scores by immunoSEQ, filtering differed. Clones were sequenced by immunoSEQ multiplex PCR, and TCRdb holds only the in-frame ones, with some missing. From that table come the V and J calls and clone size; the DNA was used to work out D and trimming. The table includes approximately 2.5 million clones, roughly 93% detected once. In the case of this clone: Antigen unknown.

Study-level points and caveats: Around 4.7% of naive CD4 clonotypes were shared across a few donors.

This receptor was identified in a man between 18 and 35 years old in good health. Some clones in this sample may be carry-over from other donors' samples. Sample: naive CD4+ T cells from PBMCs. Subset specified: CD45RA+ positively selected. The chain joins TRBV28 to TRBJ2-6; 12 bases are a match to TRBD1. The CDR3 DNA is TGTGCCAGCAGTCCGGGACAGGGGGCTGCTGGGGCCAACGTCCTGACTTTC. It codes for CASSPGQGAAGANVLTF.